The T cell receptor (beta chain) under discussion was sequenced for a study of blood T cells in healthy people across ages. Study findings and constraints: One million T cells yielded diversity estimates that were considered underestimates.

This clonotype was observed a single time. The antigen is unknown. Primed by a sample-barcoded 5' primer and a J-beta primer mix, a second PCR proceeded for roughly 7 to 12 cycles. TCRdb fed the 5' RACE reads into MiXCR, producing one record per CDR3 protein. The profile shows approximately 940,000 distinct CDR3 sequences, roughly 48% of them singletons. Trimming removed 6 bases from V and 3 bases from J, with 21 bases in between. This CDR3 spans 15 amino acids. Germline loops: CDR1 DFQATT, CDR2 SNEGSKA (reference sequence). The receptor was derived from a man younger than 40 in good health. The sequenced sample consisted of blood. This sequence joins TRBV20-1 and TRBJ2-7; a possible D gene is TRBD1 (6 bases). In DNA, the CDR3 is TGCAGTGCCCGCGCACCGGACAGTCCCCTCTACGAGCAGTACTTC. It translates to CSARAPDSPLYEQYF.